This T cell receptor beta chain was identified in a study of early T cells in non-severe SARS-CoV-2 infection. Study findings and constraints: In VDJdb matching, anti-spike CD8 responses were favored while private and CD4 specificities went missing.

The CDR3 is 15 residues long. Germline V gene sequence: CDR1 MRHNA, CDR2 SNTAGT. J lost 5 bases, V lost 5 bases, and 8 bases had no gene match. Researchers tagged individual cDNA molecules with unique molecular identifiers. TCRdb recomputed calls from the 5' RACE reads with MiXCR, one row per CDR3 protein. The data show tens of thousands of distinct CDR3 sequences, with around 9.3% seen just once and 4.5% held by the top ten. This clonotype has just a few counts. Its specificity is not known. V and J are TRBV6-4 and TRBJ2-3, with TRBD1 identical over 9 bases. Source material: whole blood. The sequence was collected from an adult who was a healthcare worker with PCR-confirmed SARS-CoV-2 infection or an uninfected control (not recorded which). The CDR3 DNA reads TGTGCCAGCAGTTCGGGACAGGGTGAAGGAGATACGCAGTATTTT. Protein: CASSSGQGEGDTQYF.